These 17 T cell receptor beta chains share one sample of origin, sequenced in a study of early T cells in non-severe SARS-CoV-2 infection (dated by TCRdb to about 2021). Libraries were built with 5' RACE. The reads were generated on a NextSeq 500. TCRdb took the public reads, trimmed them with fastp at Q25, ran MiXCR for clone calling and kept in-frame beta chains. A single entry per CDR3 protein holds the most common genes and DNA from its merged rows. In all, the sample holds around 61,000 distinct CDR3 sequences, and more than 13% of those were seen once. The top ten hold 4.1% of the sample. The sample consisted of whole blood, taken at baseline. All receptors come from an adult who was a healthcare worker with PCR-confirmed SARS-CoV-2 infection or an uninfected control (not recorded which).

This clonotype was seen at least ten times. CDR3 in amino acids: CASSQGQTYEQYF. The CDR3 region has the DNA TGTGCCAGCAGTCAGGGACAGACCTACGAGCAGTACTTC. The V call is TRBV6-5, the J call TRBJ2-7, with 7 bases identical to TRBD1. Germline lookup yields CDR1 MNHEY and CDR2 SVGAGI. V was pared by 5 bases and J by 2 bases, with 3 bases of the junction left unmatched. This CDR3 spans 13 amino acids.

The chain's CDR3 is CASSQLTGGRNTEAFF. As DNA, the CDR3 is TGTGCCAGCAGCCAGTTAACAGGGGGGCGGAACACTGAAGCTTTCTTT. The chain uses TRBV16 and TRBJ1-1; 8 positions match TRBD1. V shed 3 bases, J shed 1 base, and the junction held 7 bases outside the gene matches. The germline gives CDR1 KGHSY, CDR2 FQNENV. The CDR3 is 16 residues long.

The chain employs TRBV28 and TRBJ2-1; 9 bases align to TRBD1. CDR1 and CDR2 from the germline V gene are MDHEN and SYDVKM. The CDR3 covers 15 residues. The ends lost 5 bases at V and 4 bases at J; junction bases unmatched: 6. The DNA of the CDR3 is TGTGCCAGCAGTAAGGACAGGGGCTCTTACAATGAGCAGTTCTTC. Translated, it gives CASSKDRGSYNEQFF.

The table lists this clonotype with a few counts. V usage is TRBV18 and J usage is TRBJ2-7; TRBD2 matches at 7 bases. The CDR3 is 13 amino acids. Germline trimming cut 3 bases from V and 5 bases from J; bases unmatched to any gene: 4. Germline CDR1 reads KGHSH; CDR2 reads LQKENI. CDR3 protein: CASSPRRGDEQYF. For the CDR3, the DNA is TGTGCCAGCTCACCGCGACGGGGGGACGAGCAGTACTTC.

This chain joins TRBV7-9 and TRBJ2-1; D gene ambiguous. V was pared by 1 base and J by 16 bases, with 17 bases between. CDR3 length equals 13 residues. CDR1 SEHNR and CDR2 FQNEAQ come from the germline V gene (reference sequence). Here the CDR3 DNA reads TGTGCCAGCAGCTTAGATCGAGTCTCCGGCCAATTCTTC. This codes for CASSLDRVSGQFF. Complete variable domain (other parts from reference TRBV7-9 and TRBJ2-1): DTGVSQNPRHKITKRGQNVTFRCDPISEHNRLYWYRQTLGQGPEFLTYFQNEAQLEKSRLLSDRFSAERPKGSFSTLEIQRTEQGDSAMYLCASSLDRVSGQFFGPGTRLTVL.

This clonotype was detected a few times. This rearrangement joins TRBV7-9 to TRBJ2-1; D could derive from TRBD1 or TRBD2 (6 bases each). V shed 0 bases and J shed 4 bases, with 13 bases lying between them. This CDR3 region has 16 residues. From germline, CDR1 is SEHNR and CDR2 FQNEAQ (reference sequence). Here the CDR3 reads CASSLARGLEYNEQFF. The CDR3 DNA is TGTGCCAGCAGCTTAGCTCGGGGGCTTGAATACAATGAGCAGTTCTTC.

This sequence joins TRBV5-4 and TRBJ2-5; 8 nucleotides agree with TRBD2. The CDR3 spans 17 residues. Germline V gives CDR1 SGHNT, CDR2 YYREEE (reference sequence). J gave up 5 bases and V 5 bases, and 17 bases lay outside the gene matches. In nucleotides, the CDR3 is TGTGCCAGCAGAAATAGGACTAGCTCGAAAGGAGCGGAGACCCAGTACTTC. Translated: CASRNRTSSKGAETQYF.

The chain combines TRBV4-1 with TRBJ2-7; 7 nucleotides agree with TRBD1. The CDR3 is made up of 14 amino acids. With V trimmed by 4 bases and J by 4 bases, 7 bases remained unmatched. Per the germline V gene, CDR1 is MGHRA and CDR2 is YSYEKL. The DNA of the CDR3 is TGCGCCAGCAGCCGAACAGGGGTTTGGTACGAGCAGTACTTC. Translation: CASSRTGVWYEQYF.

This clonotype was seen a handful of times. The CDR3 here is CASSGLTSALDTQYF. The DNA of the CDR3 is TGTGCCAGCAGTGGCCTGACTAGCGCCCTAGATACGCAGTATTTT. This sequence joins TRBV25-1 and TRBJ2-3, with 8 positions matching TRBD2. Per germline, CDR1 MGHDK and CDR2 SYGVNS. Germline trimming cut 4 bases from V and 5 bases from J; bases unmatched to any gene: 8. The CDR3 runs to 15 residues.

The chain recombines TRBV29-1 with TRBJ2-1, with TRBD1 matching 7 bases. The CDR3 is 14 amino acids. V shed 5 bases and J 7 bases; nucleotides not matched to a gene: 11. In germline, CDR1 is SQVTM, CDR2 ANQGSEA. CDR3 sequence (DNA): TGCAGCGTTAAACGGACAGGACTTCTTAATGAGCAGTTCTTC. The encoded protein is CSVKRTGLLNEQFF.

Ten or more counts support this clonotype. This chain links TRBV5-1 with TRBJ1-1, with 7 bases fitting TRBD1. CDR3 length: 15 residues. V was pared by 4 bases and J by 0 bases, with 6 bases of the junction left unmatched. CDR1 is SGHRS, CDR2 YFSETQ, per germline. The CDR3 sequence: CASSIRQGMNTEAFF. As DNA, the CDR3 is TGCGCCAGCAGCATCCGACAGGGTATGAACACTGAAGCTTTCTTT.

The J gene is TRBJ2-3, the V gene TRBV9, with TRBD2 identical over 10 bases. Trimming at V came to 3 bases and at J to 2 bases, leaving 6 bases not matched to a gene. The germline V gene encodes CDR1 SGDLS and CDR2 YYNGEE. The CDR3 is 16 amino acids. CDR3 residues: CASSARTSGYTDTQYF. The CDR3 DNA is TGTGCCAGCAGCGCCCGGACTAGCGGATACACAGATACGCAGTATTTT.

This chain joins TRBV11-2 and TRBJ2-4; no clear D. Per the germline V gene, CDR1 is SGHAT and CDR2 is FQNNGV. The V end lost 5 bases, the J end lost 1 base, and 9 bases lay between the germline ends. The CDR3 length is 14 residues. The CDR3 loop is CASSVTGAKNIQYF. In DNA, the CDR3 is TGTGCCAGCAGCGTAACCGGTGCCAAAAACATTCAGTACTTC.

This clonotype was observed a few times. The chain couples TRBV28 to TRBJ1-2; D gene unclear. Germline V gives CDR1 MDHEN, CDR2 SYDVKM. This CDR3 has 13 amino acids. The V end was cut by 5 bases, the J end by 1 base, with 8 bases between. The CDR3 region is CASSRTDNYGYTF. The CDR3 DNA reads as TGTGCCAGCAGTCGGACCGATAACTATGGCTACACCTTC.

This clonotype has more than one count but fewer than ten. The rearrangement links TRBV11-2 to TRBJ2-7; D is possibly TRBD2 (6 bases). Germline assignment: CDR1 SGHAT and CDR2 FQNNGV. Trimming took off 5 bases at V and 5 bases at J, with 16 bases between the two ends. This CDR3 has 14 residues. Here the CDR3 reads CASSHAGGSDEQYF. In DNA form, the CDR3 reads TGTGCCAGCAGCCACGCCGGGGGTTCCGACGAGCAGTACTTC.

The CDR3 protein is CASGLGDGGRVEQYF. CDR3 coding DNA: TGTGCTAGTGGTTTGGGGGACGGAGGAAGGGTCGAGCAGTACTTC. The J gene is TRBJ2-7, the V gene TRBV12-5; possibly TRBD1 or TRBD2 for D (5 bases each). The CDR3 loop spans 15 amino acids. CDR1 and CDR2 from the germline V gene are LGHNT and FRNRAP. V shed 1 base and J shed 6 bases, with 16 bases lying between them.

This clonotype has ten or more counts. The CDR3 DNA follows: TGTGCCACCAGTGAAACCGGGACAGGGGTTACCAAAAACATTCAGTACTTC. This gives the protein CATSETGTGVTKNIQYF. The V gene is TRBV24-1, the J gene TRBJ2-4; 10 bases align to TRBD1. V shed 4 bases, J shed 2 bases, and the junction held 7 bases outside the gene matches. Germline assignment: CDR1 KGHDR and CDR2 SFDVKD. The CDR3 is 17 residues long.